This TCR beta chain was captured in a study of T cell changes during pregnancy in multiple sclerosis (dated by TCRdb to between 2018 and 2021). About the study as a whole: Changes in the T cell repertoire over the course of pregnancy were examined in this study in women with multiple sclerosis.

As concerns this clone: Its antigen has not been determined. One junction end disagrees with the germline gene, perhaps due to a read error.

The protocol used for the library was the immunoSEQ multiplex PCR assay. The clones in this table, taken by TCRdb from immuneACCESS, are in-frame only. Not every clone is retained; where verified, under half of the shortfall comes from an unresolved V gene, and the cause of the rest is unknown. The sample data list under 65,000 clones, and about nine tenths of these were observed just once. The top ten hold 0.55% to 0.65% of the sample. The CDR3 holds 15 amino acids from the cysteine to the phenylalanine. The read is trimmed to its CDR3 DNA, 45 bases read in frame from base 1. Via the germline V gene (reference sequence), CDR1 is SSHAT and CDR2 FNYEAQ.

This TCR came from a female donor in good health, enrolled as a control in a pregnancy study. This specimen consisted of CD4+ T cells from peripheral blood mononuclear cells, obtained after pregnancy. The chain uses TRBV7-7 and TRBJ1-3, and TRBD1 matches 7 of the central bases. The DNA reads TGTGCTAGCACCCCGGGACTGGGACAGGGAAACACCATATATTTT. Its translation is CASTPGLGQGNTIYF.